Listed below are T cell receptor beta chains from one sample, sequenced in a study of blood T cells in healthy people across ages. TCRdb re-analysed the 5' RACE reads in MiXCR, keeping a single row per CDR3 protein. Found here are 850,000 to 1,100,000 distinct CDR3 sequences, around two fifths of them singletons; the top ten hold around 12%. Sequencing input: blood. The receptor set was obtained from a man aged 18 to 29 in good health. The CDR3 runs from the conserved cysteine through the conserved F or W. A D gene is named only where the DNA matches it firmly.

TRBD1 | TRBJ1-1 | TRBV7-8 | CASSPRRDRAGTEAFF
- | TRBJ2-2 | TRBV7-9 | CASFGADTGELFF
- | TRBJ2-3 | TRBV4-1 | CASSQDRRGRFRTDTQYF
TRBD2 | TRBJ2-4 | TRBV2 | CASSEALGGERGLAKNIQYF
- | TRBJ2-4 | TRBV7-9 | CASSLAGPGNIQYF
- | TRBJ2-1 | TRBV28 | CASSRGTAKSSYNEQFF
- | TRBJ2-7 | TRBV11-1 | CASSLELSGDEQYF
TRBD1 | TRBJ1-2 | TRBV7-9 | CASSYPGGSANYGYTF
- | TRBJ1-1 | TRBV9 | CASSVEQTEAFF
- | TRBJ1-2 | TRBV20-1 | CSAPDNYGYTF
- | TRBJ2-2 | TRBV9 | CASSAPDLGLPGELFF
- | TRBJ1-1 | TRBV7-2 | CASSFSMNTVAFF
- | TRBJ1-1 | TRBV27 | CASRRAGPNTEAFF
TRBD2 | TRBJ2-2 | TRBV5-1 | CASSLTAGSNTGELFF
- | TRBJ1-5 | TRBV27 | CASSLSLVAGNQPQHF
- | TRBJ1-4 | TRBV15 | CATSRDLSSRDEKLFF
- | TRBJ2-1 | TRBV20-1 | CSASSPGNNNEQFF
TRBD1 | TRBJ1-4 | TRBV7-2 | CASSSGGNEKLFF
TRBD1 | TRBJ2-7 | TRBV7-9 | CASSLGGQFYEQYF
- | TRBJ1-1 | TRBV25-1 | CASSAPGRGVSTEAFF
- | TRBJ1-2 | TRBV6-5 | CASRDQTATYTF
- | - | TRBV7-4 | CASSLPGQTYEQYF
- | TRBJ2-5 | TRBV25-1 | CASSAPRGTQYF
TRBD1 | TRBJ1-6 | TRBV12-3/TRBV12-4 | CACSLLGQGDSPLHF
- | TRBJ2-1 | TRBV7-2 | CASSLGGKVNEQFF
TRBD2 | TRBJ2-5 | TRBV12-3/TRBV12-4 | CTSSPRGGPIEAQYF